This TCR beta chain originates from a study of cytomegalovirus exposure and HLA in healthy donors (dated by TCRdb to about 2017). Regarding the complete study: An earlier analysis of under 600 of the donors reported about 290 Gb of sequence data and 117 million unique TCR beta sequences from approximately 180 million T cells. An early release covering approximately 600 HLA-typed donors comprised about 320 gigabases of sequencing data and around 80 million unique TCR sequences. Of the roughly 400 genotyped donors, around 81% fell in the genetic ancestry cluster associated with self-reported Caucasian donors. The aim of the study was to test whether cataloging public T cell receptors could identify signatures of past pathogen exposure. Using immunosequencing, the study profiled T cell repertoires from some 670 subjects and related those repertoires to cytomegalovirus serostatus. A separate validation cohort of some 130 different subjects was used in addition to the approximately 670-subject first cohort. To predict cytomegalovirus infection status, the study combined high-throughput TCR immunosequencing, statistical association of individual TCRs with disease status, and machine learning. In a later analysis, previously published TCR beta repertoires from 500 to 750 donors were re-analyzed and high-resolution HLA genotyping was added so that TCR occurrence patterns could be studied. In the later analysis, no new phenotypic data were used to find candidate immune exposures; instead, reliance was placed on TCR beta sequences and their occurrence across donors. An earlier analysis of 587 of the donors used high-throughput TCR beta sequencing to judge whether each TCR beta V gene segment behaved as functional or pseudogenic. Donor age, sex, ethnicity and CMV serostatus were collected together with the repertoire data. Genome-wide SNP genotypes for about 65% of the 666 donors were used in a later genetic analysis, which treated that subset as a discovery cohort. All discovery cohort repertoires had been generated using a single sequencing platform. HLA typing included class I and class II loci at four-digit resolution. The number of donors typed differed by locus, with 629-630 for A, B, C, DRB1 and DQB1, 522 for DQA1, approximately 570 for DPA1, and some 450 for DPB1. Several DR-DQ haplotypes were treated as single units for association and clustering because of strong linkage in the cohort. Across 398 genotyped donors of the cohort, an average of roughly 200,000 unique TCR beta nucleotide sequences per donor were sequenced, and 15% to 20% of those sequences were non-productive. Study-wide conclusions, independent of this receptor: An earlier analysis of some 560 of the donors showed that most TCR beta V segments appeared in productive rearrangements either about 87% or about 30% of the time, which broadly matched IMGT annotations. A later analysis found that most CMV-associated TCR beta chains appeared HLA-restricted, with HLA associations seemingly driven largely by CMV exposure. At a false discovery rate of 0.05, a later analysis linked around 15,000 TCR beta sequences to specific HLA alleles. Correlated functional status among segregating V segments might reflect linkage disequilibrium, but an unknown experimental factor could not be ruled out. A further reported finding was that TCR beta sequences accurately predicted the HLA-A and HLA-B alleles for most subjects in the first cohort. Several of the top co-occurrence clusters appeared to be linked to parvovirus B19, influenza, CMV and Epstein-Barr virus, according to a later analysis. In this cohort, only TCR beta chains were sequenced, and detectable features were limited by the absence of alpha or paired-chain data. The study gave a list of under 200 TCR beta chains associated with cytomegalovirus. An association between a missense DCLRE1C variant and V-gene and J-gene trimming of TCR beta chains was found in a later genetic analysis and replicated in an independent cohort. A later genetic analysis reported fewer N-insertions in productive TCRs among donors in an Asian-associated ancestry cluster than the roughly 700-donor mean. It was suggested by the authors that the approach could potentially be generalized to other disease states and immunological phenotypes. A few of the identified cytomegalovirus-associated TCR beta chains were confirmed in vitro to be specific for cytomegalovirus antigens. A cluster of highly shared sequence variants was judged likely to represent a technical artifact of the sequencing pipeline. In a later analysis, HLA-associated TCR beta chains were found to be more clonally expanded and to have lower generation probabilities than equally common non-associated chains. Some IMGT-functional V segments, including TRBV6-2 and TRBV6-3, could not be told apart with the 87-base-pair reads, so those segments were excluded. Across donors, most TCR sequences were observed very rarely, whereas some public TCRs were present in many individuals. Cytomegalovirus status was reported to be diagnosed by the classifier with high specificity and sensitivity in both the original and validation cohorts. Some 15 rarely observed V segments, including chromosome 9 orphons, were excluded from the earlier analysis of approximately 600 of the donors because counts were too low. A later analysis found that TCR association rates varied across HLA loci, with DRB1 alleles showing the most associated TCRs and HLA-C alleles the fewest. For the cohort, immune exposure information was limited to CMV serostatus. Because HLA typing was unavailable for some donors at each locus, only the typed subset was used in association tests. When HLA alleles, especially DR and DQ, strongly co-occurred, TCR associations were difficult to assign to individual alleles. Roughly uniform sequencing depth across donors was assumed in presence/absence analyses, although this assumption may not hold.

This clone was observed a single time. There is no known antigen for this receptor. No quality values exist for individual bases; no much larger clone is one base distant. Libraries were constructed by the immunoSEQ multiplex PCR assay. A mixture of 60 forward primers for TCR Vbeta segments and 13 reverse primers for TCR Jbeta segments was used in the multiplex PCR. A multiplex PCR assay on genomic DNA amplified the CDR3 region of rearranged TCR beta genes. The Illumina HiSeq System was used to sequence the amplified TCR beta libraries as 87-base-pair reads. The authors' pipeline ran thus. A later analysis tallied 80 million to 95 million unique TCR beta chains across the 600 to 700 repertoires, and about 10 million of those chains were shared by two or more donors. To remove PCR and sequencing errors, raw reads were error-corrected and collapsed into unique sequences using a nearest-neighbor algorithm that merged closely related sequences. V, D and J gene segments were assigned by aligning CDR3 sequences to IMGT reference sequences. For a sequence to be retained, at least a six-nucleotide match to both a V gene segment and a J gene segment was required. Rearrangements were classified as productive when the CDR3 lacked stop codons and remained in frame with V and J, and all other rearrangements were classified as non-productive. Following IMGT convention, CDR3 was defined as the stretch from the second conserved V-encoded cysteine to the conserved J-encoded phenylalanine. The earlier analysis of about 560 of the donors excluded any sequence lacking an unambiguous match to a single V gene segment. An earlier analysis of fewer than 750 of the donors called V segments functional above 56.7% productive rearrangements and segregating when the between-donor standard deviation exceeded 5%. To diagnose cytomegalovirus status from the catalog of TCR beta chain sequences, a statistical classification framework was built. A later analysis assigned V and J genes by comparing TCR nucleotide sequences with IMGT/GENE-DB human TR gene sequences. The TCRdist pipeline was used in a later analysis to assign CDR3 sequences and most-parsimonious VDJ recombination scenarios. A later analysis defined each TCR beta chain by its CDR3 amino acid sequence plus V-gene family, and excluded reads lacking a unique V-gene family. As a way to deal with suspected cross-contamination and a sequencing artifact, a later analysis dropped 450 to 700 nucleotide sequences that were highly shared and had low generation probability. In a later analysis, a clonal expansion index for each public chain was calculated from normalized within-repertoire ranks of inferred template counts. Generation probabilities in a later analysis came from a VDJ recombination model fitted to out-of-frame rearrangements, and those results were checked against IGoR. In a later analysis, hypergeometric tests were used to score TCR-TCR, TCR-HLA and TCR-CMV co-occurrence, with a repertoire-size bias correction applied to TCR pairs. In a later analysis, false discovery rates were estimated by permuting HLA or CMV assignments 20 times. In a later analysis, co-occurring TCRs were grouped using DBSCAN, and TCRdist sequence similarity was added for clustering within HLA-allele-positive subsets. Repertoires with fewer than 30,000 or more than 120,000 public chains, plus five repertoires with anomalous nucleotide sharing, were excluded from co-occurrence clustering. TCRdb retrieved this table from immuneACCESS and kept in-frame rearrangements only. Not all clones are present; in checked studies, unresolved V genes account for under half, and no reason is known for the remainder. The V and J calls and the clone size are those of that table, but D and trimming were determined from the DNA. This sample gives about 160,000 clones in total; approximately 72% of them show up just once. The ten largest make up approximately 2% of the sample.

In total, roughly 710 healthy bone marrow donors made up the cohort. At the time of sampling, all cohort members were nominally healthy, though unrecorded immune exposures were likely present. The donor was CMV seronegative and was included in the group of a few hundred seronegative cohort members. Each donor provided a peripheral blood sample, and peripheral blood mononuclear cells were used for TCR beta sequencing. Genomic DNA extraction from the blood cell samples was performed with the Qiagen DNeasy Blood Extraction Kit. The germline V gene yields MNHNS for CDR1 and SASEGT for CDR2. The cysteine opens and the phenylalanine closes a CDR3 of 14 amino acids. CDR3 DNA is the only sequence kept; it has 42 bases, read in frame from the first base. V loses 6 bases at its end and J loses 7 bases; junction bases beyond the gene matches: 9.

Sequencing was performed on PBMCs. The receptor was derived from a female donor in good health and CMV-seronegative. The V and J genes are TRBV6-1 and TRBJ1-1; 9 junctional bases match TRBD1. The CDR3 region has the sequence CASRVEDRGGEAFF. The DNA sequence is as follows: TGTGCCAGCAGAGTAGAGGACAGGGGAGGTGAAGCTTTCTTT.